These 23 T cell receptor beta chains were all obtained from the same sample, sequenced in a study of T cells in Graves' hyperthyroidism and ophthalmopathy. TCR beta CDR3 sequences were amplified from RNA transcripts. When the TCR CDR3 underwent first-round RT-PCR, the HTBI primer set was used. In TCRdb, the multiplex PCR reads were re-called with MiXCR into one record per CDR3 protein. The sample lists over 500,000 distinct CDR3 sequences; 17% were seen once. Sequencing was carried out using blood. These receptors were taken from a woman younger than 30 with Graves' ophthalmopathy.

This clonotype was seen repeatedly, ten times or more. The CDR3 DNA is TGTGCCAGCACCCCCCAGCGTGGGGGACAGAGGTACAATGAGCAGTTCTTC. This encodes CASTPQRGGQRYNEQFF. V is TRBV28 and J is TRBJ2-1; 7 bases are shared with TRBD1. The J segment lost 4 bases and the V segment lost 7 bases, leaving 16 bases of the junction unmatched. The CDR3 is 17 residues long. Germline CDR1 MDHEN, CDR2 SYDVKM.

The genes are TRBV27 and TRBJ2-1; 9 nucleotides agree with TRBD2. Germline V gives CDR1 MNHEY, CDR2 SMNVEV (reference sequence). Trimming cost V 5 bases and J 4 bases; bases outside gene matches: 9. There are 16 residues in the CDR3. The CDR3 DNA follows: TGTGCCAGCAGTACCTACCGGCGGGAGGGATACAATGAGCAGTTCTTC. It yields the protein CASSTYRREGYNEQFF.

This clonotype was seen once. A much larger clone differs by one base, so this may be a read error. This chain links TRBV28 with TRBJ2-2; 8 bases are shared with TRBD1. The germline CDR1 and CDR2 sequences are MDHEN and SYDVKM. The CDR3 runs to 14 residues. V dropped 10 bases and J dropped 6; count of bases not matched to a gene: 10. The CDR3 sequence: CATIRDRGAGELFF. CDR3 nucleotides: TGTGCCACCATTCGAGACAGGGGCGCCGGGGAGCTGTTTTTT.

The table lists this clonotype with a few counts. The V gene is TRBV2, the J gene TRBJ2-2, with D perhaps being TRBD1 or TRBD2 (5 bases each). With 4 bases removed from V and 3 bases from J, the gap between germline ends came to 12 bases. Germline V gene lookup returns CDR1 SNHLY and CDR2 FYNNEI. This CDR3 spans 15 amino acids. CDR3 nucleotide sequence: TGTGCCAGCAGTGGCTCAGGGAGATACACCGGGGAGCTGTTTTTT. This encodes CASSGSGRYTGELFF.

Ten or more counts support this clonotype. The chain has TRBV2 and TRBJ1-2, with D perhaps TRBD1 (6 bases). The V gene's germline CDR1 is SNHLY and CDR2 FYNNEI. The CDR3 runs to 14 residues. Trimming pared 1 base from V and 5 bases from J, leaving 11 bases between. The chain's CDR3 is CASSEDTGYYGYTF. In DNA, the CDR3 is TGTGCCAGCAGTGAAGATACAGGGTATTATGGCTACACCTTC.

The chain joins TRBV4-1 to TRBJ2-3; 7 bases line up with TRBD2. CDR3 length equals 17 residues. V shed 3 bases, J shed 2 bases, and the junction held 11 bases outside the gene matches. Germline-derived CDR1 and CDR2 are MGHRA and YSYEKL. In DNA form, the CDR3 reads TGCGCCAGCAGCCAGGACGGACTAGAAGGAATCACAGATACGCAGTATTTT. This codes for CASSQDGLEGITDTQYF.

This clonotype has just a few counts. The V gene is TRBV20-1, the J gene TRBJ2-2, with no clear D. Germline values: CDR1 DFQATT, CDR2 SNEGSKA (reference sequence). V gave up 3 bases and J gave up 7 bases, with 12 bases separating them. The CDR3 consists of 13 residues. The CDR3 loop is CSARPLDDGELFF. The CDR3 DNA sequence: TGCAGTGCTAGGCCGCTAGACGACGGGGAGCTGTTTTTT.

The rearrangement joins TRBV10-3 to TRBJ2-7; D ambiguous. This CDR3 is 13 amino acids long. Trimming took off 4 bases at V and 1 base at J, with 8 bases between the two ends. Germline CDR1 is ENHRY and CDR2 is SYGVKD. CDR3 in amino acids: CAISGVRSYEQYF. As DNA, the CDR3 is TGTGCCATCAGTGGGGTCAGATCCTACGAGCAGTACTTC.

This clonotype was counted only a few times. The gene calls are TRBV7-9 and TRBJ2-7, with TRBD2 matching over 9 bases. Germline assignment: CDR1 SEHNR and CDR2 FQNEAQ (reference sequence). The V segment lost 2 bases and the J segment 2 bases; nucleotides outside the gene matches: 13. The CDR3 is made up of 18 amino acids. In DNA, the CDR3 is TGTGCCAGCAGCTTATTAGGGGTATCGGGCGGGAGGGCCTACGAGCAGTACTTC. Translating gives CASSLLGVSGGRAYEQYF.

Concerning this clonotype itself: This may stem from a read error, because a much larger clone lies one nucleotide away. The rearrangement links TRBV28 to TRBJ1-2, with D possibly being TRBD1 (5 bases). This CDR3 spans 14 amino acids. Trimming took 3 bases from V and 6 from J, leaving 14 bases between them. The germline CDR1 and CDR2 sequences are MDHEN and SYDVKM. The DNA of the CDR3 is TGTGCCAGCAGTTTTCCGGGGCGCTTCCATGGCTACACCTTC. It encodes CASSFPGRFHGYTF.

J is TRBJ2-1 and V is TRBV7-3; 8 nucleotides line up with TRBD2. The CDR3 length is 16 residues. Trimming cost V 2 bases and J 4 bases; bases outside gene matches: 7. Germline V CDR1 and CDR2: SGHTA, FQGTGA. CDR3 sequence (DNA): TGTGCCAGCAGCTTATTAAGCGGGAGCGATTACAATGAGCAGTTCTTC. It is translated as CASSLLSGSDYNEQFF.

This clonotype was seen a few times. The chain has TRBV30 and TRBJ1-1; the D is unclear. Between the trimmed V and J ends, which lost 0 bases and 2 bases, there was a span of 10 bases. This CDR3 is built from 14 residues. The germline CDR1 and CDR2 sequences are GTSNPN and SVGIG (reference sequence). The CDR3 loop reads CAWSVIGTNTEAFF. CDR3 DNA sequence: TGTGCCTGGAGTGTAATCGGCACTAACACTGAAGCTTTCTTT.

The chain employs TRBV19 and TRBJ1-6; 11 bases are shared with TRBD1. This CDR3 has 15 residues. The V gene end was trimmed by 1 base and the J gene end by 9 bases; junction bases not matched to a gene: 2. Germline lookup yields CDR1 LNHDA and CDR2 SQIVND (reference sequence). The CDR3 loop reads CASSIGGQGASPLHF. CDR3 coding DNA: TGTGCCAGTAGTATAGGCGGACAGGGGGCTTCACCCCTCCACTTT.

This clonotype appeared many times. This chain uses TRBV28 with TRBJ2-7, with D hard to call. Between the trimmed V and J ends, which lost 1 base and 6 bases, there was a span of 7 bases. CDR3 length equals 12 residues. CDR1 MDHEN and CDR2 SYDVKM come from the germline V gene. As DNA, the CDR3 is TGTGCCAGCAGTTTATTAAGTGGCGAGCAGTACTTC. Protein: CASSLLSGEQYF.

This clonotype was observed a few times. This rearrangement joins TRBV20-1 to TRBJ1-2; TRBD1 might be the D (5 bases). Germline V CDR1 and CDR2: DFQATT, SNEGSKA (reference sequence). The CDR3 contains 12 residues. V lost 6 bases and J 8 bases, leaving 16 bases between the germline ends. CDR3 DNA: TGCAGTGCCCAGGGATTCAACGAGGGCTACACCTTC. This encodes CSAQGFNEGYTF.

This clonotype occurred many times. Written as DNA, the CDR3 is TGTGCCAGCAGCTCGGCGACCGGGACTAGCGGGAAAGATACGCAGTATTTT. Protein product: CASSSATGTSGKDTQYF. This sequence joins TRBV7-9 and TRBJ2-3; 13 bases align to TRBD2. Losses at the gene ends were 4 bases for V and 5 bases for J; bases not matched to a gene: 9. CDR1 SEHNR and CDR2 FQNEAQ come from the germline V gene (reference sequence). The CDR3 spans 17 residues.

The V and J genes are TRBV20-1 and TRBJ1-1, with D possibly matching TRBD1 (6 bases). The germline V gene has CDR1 DFQATT and CDR2 SNEGSKA (reference sequence). The length of the CDR3 is 14 residues. V dropped 0 bases and J dropped 1 base, with 9 bases sitting between them. The CDR3 nucleotides read TGCAGTGCTAGAGAGGGCAGGGGGAACACTGAAGCTTTCTTT. It specifies CSAREGRGNTEAFF.

This clonotype was detected a few times. This rearrangement joins TRBV15 to TRBJ2-2, with 11 bases lining up with TRBD1. The CDR3 is made up of 16 amino acids. The V gene's germline CDR1 is LNHNV and CDR2 YYDKDF (reference sequence). With 4 bases clipped from V and 5 bases from J, the junction kept 6 bases outside the gene matches. This CDR3 is CATSMRGQGATGELFF. In DNA, the CDR3 is TGTGCCACCAGCATGAGAGGACAGGGGGCAACCGGGGAGCTGTTTTTT.

The gene calls are TRBV28 and TRBJ2-7; no reliable D call. Trimming stripped 4 bases from V and 2 bases from J, with 12 bases between. The CDR3 runs 14 residues. Per the germline V gene, CDR1 is MDHEN and CDR2 is SYDVKM. The CDR3 loop is CASSSLGSTYEQYF. DNA for the CDR3: TGTGCCAGCAGTTCCTTGGGCAGTACCTACGAGCAGTACTTC.

In this sample, this clonotype turned up many times. The rearrangement links TRBV28 to TRBJ2-2; 8 bases match TRBD1. CDR3 length: 15 amino acids. Germline trimming cut 5 bases from V and 3 bases from J; bases unmatched to any gene: 5. From germline, CDR1 is MDHEN and CDR2 SYDVKM. CDR3 coding DNA: TGTGCCAGCAGTGGTGCCAGGGGGCACACCGGGGAGCTGTTTTTT. Its protein product is CASSGARGHTGELFF.

In its sample, this clonotype was seen a few times. The rearrangement links TRBV10-3 to TRBJ2-6; no clear D. The germline gives CDR1 ENHRY, CDR2 SYGVKD. This CDR3 is built from 15 residues. V was cut by 2 bases and J by 2 bases, with 7 bases left in between. The CDR3, as DNA: TGTGCCATCAGTGAGCTAGGAGCTGGGGCCAACGTCCTGACTTTC. It translates to CAISELGAGANVLTF.

This rearrangement joins TRBV15 to TRBJ2-3, with TRBD2 identical over 7 bases. The V and J ends lost 0 bases and 6 bases, in that order; junction bases with no gene match: 9. Germline-derived CDR1 and CDR2 are LNHNV and YYDKDF (reference sequence). CDR3 length equals 16 residues. CDR3 amino acids: CATSRDSGLKTDTQYF. As DNA, the CDR3 is TGTGCCACCAGCAGAGACTCGGGACTAAAAACGGATACGCAGTATTTT.

This clonotype was recorded at least ten times. The chain is built from TRBV7-8 and TRBJ1-2; 7 bases are shared with TRBD1. The CDR3 totals 16 residues. Germline lookup yields CDR1 SGHVS and CDR2 FQNEAQ. Germline trimming cut 5 bases from V and 1 base from J; bases unmatched to any gene: 10. In DNA form, the CDR3 reads TGTGCCAGCAGCCCCCCCCGGGACAGACATAACTATGGCTACACCTTC. It is translated as CASSPPRDRHNYGYTF.